Presented here are 20 T cell receptor beta chains from one specimen sequenced in a study of type 1 regulatory T cells. MiXCR was run by TCRdb on the reads, yielding one entry per CDR3 protein. The repertoire holds about 39,000 distinct CDR3 sequences, with over 9% as singletons. These receptors' targets are unknown. Input material: cultured non-Tr1 T cells, either the whole culture or a sorted T cell fraction (not recorded which). Receptor source: a human donor in good health.

The chain carries TRBV5-1 and TRBJ2-1; D uncertain. V lost 2 bases and J lost 0, with 9 bases in between. Germline V gene sequence: CDR1 SGHRS, CDR2 YFSETQ. CDR3 length equals 15 residues. The DNA for the CDR3 is TGCGCCAGCAGCTTAGACGTTAGCTCCTACAATGAGCAGTTCTTC. As protein: CASSLDVSSYNEQFF.

This clonotype was counted ten times or more. The chain uses TRBV29-1 and TRBJ2-7; D is possibly TRBD2 (6 bases). The CDR3 extends over 12 amino acids. Per the germline V gene, CDR1 is SQVTM and CDR2 is ANQGSEA. Between the trimmed V and J ends, which lost 6 bases and 5 bases, there was a span of 14 bases. The CDR3 region has the DNA TGCAGCGTGCAAAGACTAGACGACGAGCAGTACTTC. Amino acid sequence: CSVQRLDDEQYF.

A few counts support this clonotype. The chain links TRBV7-2 to TRBJ1-1; perhaps TRBD1 as D (5 bases). Germline V gene data show CDR1 as SGHTA and CDR2 as FQGNSA. There are 14 residues in the CDR3. The V and J ends lost 7 bases and 1 base respectively, with 13 bases between them. CDR3 loop: CASTPGHPNTEAFF. CDR3 DNA: TGTGCCAGCACTCCCGGACACCCGAACACTGAAGCTTTCTTT. Based on the CDR3 plus reference TRBV7-2 and TRBJ1-1, the full variable domain is GAGVSQSPSNKVTEKGKDVELRCDPISGHTALYWYRQSLGQGLEFLIYFQGNSAPDKSGLPSDRFSAERTGGSVSTLTIQRTQQEDSAVYLCASTPGHPNTEAFFGQGTRLTVV.

This clonotype has ten or more counts. V gene TRBV4-3 combines with J gene TRBJ2-3; 10 positions match TRBD1. CDR3 size: 14 residues. V lost 4 bases and J lost 11; bases outside the gene matches: 9. Germline CDR1 and CDR2: LGHNA and YSLEER. CDR3 protein: CASSPGDRGPRQYF. CDR3 nucleotides: TGCGCCAGCAGCCCCGGGGACAGGGGTCCGCGGCAGTATTTT.

This clonotype came up a few times. The chain is built from TRBV5-6 and TRBJ2-4, with D possibly being TRBD2 (5 bases). Germline-derived CDR1 and CDR2 are SGHDT and YYEEEE. CDR3 length: 13 residues. The ends were cut back, 4 bases at V and 10 bases at J, with 15 bases in the middle. The CDR3 DNA reads as TGTGCCAGCAGCCCACCCTCCCGGGGAATTCAGTACTTC. Protein product: CASSPPSRGIQYF.

This clonotype was picked up many times. V usage is TRBV2 and J usage is TRBJ1-1; D remains unclear. CDR1 and CDR2 (germline): SNHLY, FYNNEI. The CDR3 runs 13 residues. V was shortened by 5 bases and J by 3 bases, with 10 bases between the two germline ends. This CDR3 is CASSLTRDTEAFF. As DNA, the CDR3 is TGTGCCAGCAGTCTTACCCGGGACACTGAAGCTTTCTTT.

This clonotype was detected a few times. The CDR3 DNA reads TGTGCCAGTAGTATCGGACAGGAATGGGAGCAGTACTTC. Encoded protein: CASSIGQEWEQYF. The chain joins TRBV19 to TRBJ2-7, with 7 nucleotides matching TRBD1. CDR1 and CDR2 (germline): LNHDA, SQIVND (reference sequence). V lost 3 bases, J lost 7 bases, and 6 bases stayed unmatched. The CDR3 spans 13 residues.

This clonotype has ten or more counts. V is TRBV3-1 and J is TRBJ2-1, with D maybe TRBD1 (6 bases). The CDR3 covers 15 residues. V dropped 4 bases and J dropped 14 bases, with 24 bases sitting between them. CDR1 and CDR2 (germline): LGHDT, YNNKEL (reference sequence). CDR3 sequence reads: CASSLDLFQGFVKFF. As DNA, the CDR3 is TGTGCCAGCAGCCTTGACCTTTTCCAGGGGTTCGTCAAGTTCTTC.

This clonotype was found many times. The J gene is TRBJ2-1, the V gene TRBV14; D is unresolved. This CDR3 region has 10 residues. The ends were cut back, 4 bases at V and 10 bases at J, with 5 bases in the middle. Germline V gives CDR1 SGHDN, CDR2 FVKESK. The CDR3 loop is CASSPPEQFF. In DNA, the CDR3 is TGTGCCAGCAGCCCTCCGGAGCAGTTCTTC.

The chain employs TRBV19 and TRBJ1-5; no definite D call. V lost 5 bases and J lost 4, with 12 bases in between. There are 14 residues in the CDR3. From germline, CDR1 is LNHDA and CDR2 SQIVND (reference sequence). CDR3 in amino acids: CASSVGNLNQPQHF. CDR3 sequence (DNA): TGTGCCAGTAGTGTTGGCAACCTTAATCAGCCCCAGCATTTT.

With regard to this clonotype: A much bigger clone sits one base away, suggesting this may be a read error. The chain employs TRBV6-5 and TRBJ1-2; D remains unclear. Germline assignment: CDR1 MNHEY and CDR2 SVGAGI. CDR3 length equals 16 residues. This CDR3 reads CAGSLGVSQLNYGYTF. The DNA of the CDR3 is TGTGCCGGCAGTTTGGGTGTCTCTCAACTGAACTATGGCTACACCTTC.

This clonotype showed up many times. The chain uses TRBV20-1 and TRBJ1-6, with D hard to call. The length of the CDR3 is 15 residues. V was trimmed by 0 bases and J by 7 bases, leaving 13 bases between them. Germline assignment: CDR1 DFQATT and CDR2 SNEGSKA (reference sequence). CDR3 in DNA: TGCAGTGCTAGAGATGCCCTGGAAGGGAATTCACCCCTCCACTTT. Protein product: CSARDALEGNSPLHF.

This clonotype was counted many times. V usage is TRBV12-3 or TRBV12-4 and J usage is TRBJ1-1, with 7 bases aligning to TRBD1. V lost 8 bases and J lost 9; bases outside the gene matches: 12. The CDR3 sequence is 13 residues long. CDR3 protein: CASGPAGQLKAFF. The CDR3 DNA reads TGTGCCAGCGGACCCGCGGGACAGCTTAAAGCTTTCTTT.

This clonotype was seen ten or more times. The rearrangement joins TRBV29-1 to TRBJ2-1; TRBD2 aligns across 11 bases. V trimming: 3 bases; J trimming: 8 bases; junction bases outside the gene matches: 6. Per germline, CDR1 SQVTM and CDR2 ANQGSEA. The CDR3 spans 14 residues. CDR3 sequence: CSVEPSGRLYEQFF. The CDR3 DNA reads as TGCAGCGTTGAGCCTAGCGGGAGGCTCTATGAGCAGTTCTTC.

This clonotype was found a few times. The chain combines TRBV5-5 with TRBJ2-1; no clear D gene. Trimming took off 3 bases at V and 9 bases at J, with 13 bases between the two ends. CDR3 length: 13 amino acids. CDR1 is SGHKS, CDR2 YYEKEE, per germline (reference sequence). CDR3 loop: CASSSVLLGEQFF. CDR3 sequence (DNA): TGTGCCAGCAGCTCGGTCCTTCTCGGTGAGCAGTTCTTC.

The chain employs TRBV5-1 and TRBJ2-1; 15 positions agree with TRBD2. The CDR3 spans 19 residues. Germline CDR1 is SGHRS and CDR2 is YFSETQ. The V segment lost 0 bases and the J segment 8 bases; nucleotides outside the gene matches: 12. The CDR3: CASSLDLPGLAGGNDEQFF. In DNA form, the CDR3 reads TGCGCCAGCAGCTTGGACCTTCCGGGACTAGCGGGAGGTAACGATGAGCAGTTCTTC.

V is TRBV7-9 and J is TRBJ2-7; possible D gene TRBD2, 6 bases. Germline CDR1 and CDR2: SEHNR and FQNEAQ (reference sequence). The CDR3 is made up of 13 amino acids. The V end lost 4 bases, the J end lost 2 bases, and 9 bases lay between the germline ends. The CDR3: CASSWGGAYEQYF. CDR3 coding DNA: TGTGCCAGCAGCTGGGGCGGGGCCTACGAGCAGTACTTC.

The rearrangement joins TRBV5-1 to TRBJ1-1; D might be TRBD1 (6 bases). From germline, CDR1 is SGHRS and CDR2 YFSETQ. Trimming stripped 0 bases from V and 1 base from J, with 16 bases between. There are 17 residues in the CDR3. The CDR3 region has the DNA TGCGCCAGCAGCTTGGGCCACCTACAGGGCGGGAACACTGAAGCTTTCTTT. Protein: CASSLGHLQGGNTEAFF.

The CDR3 protein is CASSLPGQPYEQYF. The CDR3 DNA sequence: TGTGCCAGCAGCCTTCCGGGACAGCCATACGAGCAGTACTTC. V usage is TRBV7-2 and J usage is TRBJ2-7, with 7 bases identical to TRBD1. The CDR3 has 14 amino acids. The ends lost 5 bases at V and 4 bases at J; junction bases unmatched: 8. Germline V gives CDR1 SGHTA, CDR2 FQGNSA.

This clonotype is deemed medium-sized. The J gene is TRBJ2-5, the V gene TRBV12-3 or TRBV12-4; a weak D match, TRBD2 (7 bases). The CDR3 is 15 amino acids. Trimming stripped 5 bases from V and 2 bases from J, with 15 bases between. CDR3 residues: CASSRTSQGQETQYF. The CDR3 DNA reads as TGTGCCAGCAGTCGGACTAGTCAGGGGCAAGAGACCCAGTACTTC.